This T cell receptor (beta chain) was identified in a study of cytomegalovirus exposure and HLA in healthy donors. The wider study: For the 300 to 450 genotyped donors, more than 65% fell within the Caucasian-associated ancestry cluster.

The CDR3 runs to 16 residues. With 1 base clipped from V and 5 bases from J, the junction kept 7 bases outside the gene matches. CDR1 SGHDN and CDR2 FVKESK come from the germline V gene. Whole-study results and caveats: Later analysis identified several of the most significant clusters that appeared linked to common viral pathogens.

It was with 60 Vbeta and 13 Jbeta primers that the PCR ran. Measured with immunoSEQ multiplex PCR; TCRdb has only the in-frame clones, and not every one. The repertoire holds more than 110,000 clones, with 75% to 80% as singletons. Of note for this clone: Its antigen is undetermined.

The sequenced sample was PBMCs. The sequence came from a male donor in good health and CMV-seronegative. The chain combines TRBV14 with TRBJ2-5; TRBD2 agrees at 10 bases. The CDR3 sequence is CASSQGRLAGVETQYF. In DNA, the CDR3 is TGTGCCAGCAGCCAAGGTCGGCTAGCGGGAGTCGAGACCCAGTACTTC.